The clone carrying this T cell receptor beta chain was seen more than once but under ten times. Its antigen remains unknown. Time point denoted: sample taken at primary tumor resection. Unsorted samples of tumor, nontumor lung or frozen PBMC had their whole RNA sequenced. The cohort: approximately 66 early-stage, untreated non-small cell lung cancer patients. Trimming took 3 bases from V and 5 from J, leaving 17 bases between them. CDR1 and CDR2 (germline): KGHSH, LQKENI. CDR3 size: 16 residues. This entry comes from a study of spatial heterogeneity in lung cancer. For the study at large: Fewer alpha-chain than beta-chain sequences were consistently detected.

Individually, TCR cDNA molecules were each labelled with a unique molecular identifier. TCRdb reprocessed the 5' RACE reads with MiXCR, giving one entry per CDR3 protein. The data hold about 36,000 distinct CDR3 sequences, with 5.2% observed a single time. Findings of the study overall: Resection blood, more than follow-up blood, showed ubiquitous expanded tumor TCRs.

Here the sequenced sample was PBMCs, taken at surgery. The clonotype was recovered from a female donor with early-stage non-small cell lung cancer. This chain joins TRBV18 and TRBJ1-5, with D possibly matching TRBD1 (5 bases). In DNA, the CDR3 is TGTGCCAGCTCACCTGTCGCCACAGGATGGGATCAGCCCCAGCATTTT. Translated: CASSPVATGWDQPQHF.